One and the same sample provided the 28 T cell receptor beta chains below, sequenced in a study of CD8 T cells in ankylosing spondylitis. TCRdb redid the calling of the 5' RACE reads with MiXCR, one entry per CDR3 protein. The table has 120,000 to 150,000 distinct CDR3 sequences, about 8% seen once. Material for sequencing was synovial fluid, either unsorted or a sorted T cell fraction (not recorded which). These receptors originate from a male donor with ankylosing spondylitis.

This clonotype was counted a few times. This chain connects TRBV9 to TRBJ2-3; perhaps TRBD1 as D (6 bases). CDR3 size: 16 residues. The V end lost 3 bases, the J end lost 1 base, and 15 bases lay between the germline ends. Per the germline V gene, CDR1 is SGDLS and CDR2 is YYNGEE. In DNA form, the CDR3 reads TGTGCCAGCAGCGCATTACAGGGTGGAGGCACAGATACGCAGTATTTT. This gives the protein CASSALQGGGTDTQYF.

Only a few counts were recorded for this clonotype. CDR3 coding DNA: TGCAGTGCCCCAAGGCCAAGCGGGGGGACAGATACGCAGTATTTT. It yields the protein CSAPRPSGGTDTQYF. The chain has TRBV20-1 and TRBJ2-3; 9 bases fit TRBD2. CDR3 size: 15 residues. After removal of 6 bases from V and 3 bases from J, the junction contained 10 bases not matched to a gene. Germline V gene lookup returns CDR1 DFQATT and CDR2 SNEGSKA (reference sequence).

The table lists this clonotype with a few counts. This sequence joins TRBV20-1 and TRBJ2-5, with a tentative D call TRBD2 (5 bases). The CDR3 has 13 amino acids. The germline gives CDR1 DFQATT, CDR2 SNEGSKA (reference sequence). The germline V and J ends were trimmed by 6 bases and 5 bases, with 16 bases remaining between them. CDR3 amino acids: CSAGDYGGETQYF. In DNA, the CDR3 is TGCAGTGCCGGTGACTATGGTGGCGAGACCCAGTACTTC.

This clonotype was observed a handful of times. This chain joins TRBV5-5 and TRBJ1-1, with D possibly matching TRBD1 (5 bases). V was trimmed by 0 bases and J by 0 bases, leaving 12 bases between them. CDR3 length: 16 residues. Per germline, CDR1 SGHKS and CDR2 YYEKEE (reference sequence). CDR3 coding DNA: TGTGCCAGCAGCTTGGTATGGGGGATAGTGAACACTGAAGCTTTCTTT. Translated: CASSLVWGIVNTEAFF.

The chain employs TRBV20-1 and TRBJ2-2; tentatively, D is TRBD2 (5 bases). The ends were cut back, 3 bases at V and 4 bases at J, with 15 bases in the middle. CDR1 DFQATT and CDR2 SNEGSKA come from the germline V gene (reference sequence). The CDR3 has 15 amino acids. CDR3 DNA: TGCAGTGCTAGGGCCGTTACTAGTGGCACCGGGGAGCTGTTTTTT. Residues: CSARAVTSGTGELFF.

This clonotype was seen only a few times. This chain uses TRBV7-2 with TRBJ1-4; TRBD1 matches at 7 bases. The CDR3 has 16 amino acids. Germline CDR1 and CDR2: SGHTA and FQGNSA. Losses at the gene ends were 5 bases for V and 8 bases for J; bases not matched to a gene: 14. CDR3 protein: CASSPHKGTAREKLFF. DNA for the CDR3: TGTGCCAGCAGCCCCCATAAGGGGACAGCAAGAGAAAAACTGTTTTTT.

The chain has TRBV20-1 and TRBJ1-2; a possible D gene is TRBD1 (5 bases). Trimming left V 3 bases short and J 2 bases short, with 7 bases between. Germline V gives CDR1 DFQATT, CDR2 SNEGSKA (reference sequence). The CDR3 sequence is 12 residues long. CDR3 bases: TGCAGTGCTAGTGAGGGGAACTATGGCTACACCTTC. Translating it yields CSASEGNYGYTF.

Ten or more counts support this clonotype. V is TRBV30 and J is TRBJ1-5; 7 bases fit TRBD1. CDR1 GTSNPN and CDR2 SVGIG come from the germline V gene (reference sequence). The CDR3 sequence is 15 residues long. After removal of 3 bases from V and 3 bases from J, the junction contained 8 bases not matched to a gene. The CDR3 nucleotides are TGTGCCTGGAGGCGCGCTGACAGGGACAATCAGCCCCAGCATTTT. It codes for CAWRRADRDNQPQHF.

The chain combines TRBV10-3 with TRBJ1-1; perhaps TRBD1 as D (5 bases). Per the germline V gene, CDR1 is ENHRY and CDR2 is SYGVKD. V lost 4 bases and J 0 bases, leaving 6 bases between the germline ends. The CDR3 is made up of 13 amino acids. The CDR3 region is CAISGTLNTEAFF. DNA of the CDR3: TGTGCCATCAGTGGGACACTGAACACTGAAGCTTTCTTT.

The V and J genes are TRBV27 and TRBJ1-2, with D possibly TRBD1 on 5 matching bases. Trimming pared 0 bases from V and 10 bases from J, leaving 15 bases between. The CDR3 runs to 14 residues. Germline V gives CDR1 MNHEY, CDR2 SMNVEV (reference sequence). CDR3 residues: CASSLSQDRGVYTF. DNA for the CDR3: TGTGCCAGCAGTTTATCCCAGGACCGAGGGGTCTACACCTTC.

This clonotype occurred many times. The rearrangement uses TRBV7-2 and TRBJ1-5; 7 nucleotides agree with TRBD1. V gave up 5 bases and J gave up 6 bases; unmatched junction bases: 7. This CDR3 comprises 14 residues. Germline-derived CDR1 and CDR2 are SGHTA and FQGNSA. The CDR3 bases are TGTGCCAGCAGCCCAAACAGGGGAGGTCAGCCCCAGCATTTT. Translated, it gives CASSPNRGGQPQHF.

The genes are TRBV18 and TRBJ2-5; D perhaps matches TRBD2 (6 bases). Trimming cost V 3 bases and J 3 bases, with 14 bases left between them. The CDR3 runs 15 residues. Germline CDR1 is KGHSH and CDR2 is LQKENI. CDR3 residues: CASSPGGVLKETQYF. In nucleotides, the CDR3 is TGTGCCAGCTCACCGGGCGGGGTACTGAAAGAGACCCAGTACTTC.

This clonotype was counted between two and nine times. The chain links TRBV29-1 to TRBJ2-5; 7 nucleotides agree with TRBD1. The CDR3 contains 14 residues. Unmatched junction bases numbered 14, after V lost 6 bases and J lost 7 bases. Germline CDR1 and CDR2: SQVTM and ANQGSEA. The CDR3 DNA sequence: TGCAGCGTGGGGACAGTCCTCACGCAGGGGACCCAGTACTTC. Protein: CSVGTVLTQGTQYF.

This clonotype was observed many times. The V and J genes are TRBV30 and TRBJ2-7; TRBD1 agrees at 9 bases. V gave up 3 bases and J gave up 0 bases; unmatched junction bases: 9. The CDR3 runs to 16 residues. Germline loops: CDR1 GTSNPN, CDR2 SVGIG (reference sequence). CDR3 nucleotides: TGTGCCTGGAGCGATTTCGGGACAGGGCGCTCCTACGAGCAGTACTTC. The encoded protein is CAWSDFGTGRSYEQYF.

The chain carries TRBV7-9 and TRBJ2-1; 10 bases fit TRBD2. This CDR3 has 16 amino acids. In germline, CDR1 is SEHNR, CDR2 FQNEAQ (reference sequence). The ends lost 5 bases at V and 2 bases at J; junction bases unmatched: 6. CDR3 nucleotides: TGTGCCAGCAGCCGGACTAGCGGATCAGCCTACAATGAGCAGTTCTTC. Protein sequence: CASSRTSGSAYNEQFF.

This clonotype has a handful of counts. The chain couples TRBV4-1 to TRBJ1-2; no reliable D call. The CDR3 is 15 residues long. V lost 1 base and J lost 3, with 12 bases in between. The germline gives CDR1 MGHRA, CDR2 YSYEKL. This chain's CDR3 is CASSQANRRDYGYTF. The CDR3, as DNA: TGCGCCAGCAGCCAAGCTAATCGCCGGGACTATGGCTACACCTTC.

The V gene is TRBV20-1, the J gene TRBJ1-1, with a weak D call TRBD1 (5 bases). Trimming stripped 7 bases from V and 6 bases from J, with 12 bases between. Germline CDR1 reads DFQATT; CDR2 reads SNEGSKA (reference sequence). The CDR3 covers 11 residues. The CDR3 sequence is CSVGGEPEAFF. The CDR3 region has the DNA TGCAGTGTTGGGGGGGAGCCTGAAGCTTTCTTT.

This clonotype turned up a few times. The chain uses TRBV3-1 and TRBJ2-1, with TRBD2 matching over 7 bases. The germline V gene encodes CDR1 LGHDT and CDR2 YNNKEL (reference sequence). This CDR3 contains 13 residues. Unmatched junction bases numbered 2, after V lost 2 bases and J lost 7 bases. CDR3 DNA: TGTGCCAGCAGCCAACGGGAGGTGAATGAGCAGTTCTTC. This translates into CASSQREVNEQFF.

This clonotype was detected ten times or more. The chain links TRBV20-1 to TRBJ2-7, with 9 bases lining up with TRBD1. The CDR3 is 14 amino acids. With V trimmed by 1 base and J by 9 bases, 10 bases remained unmatched. The germline CDR1 and CDR2 sequences are DFQATT and SNEGSKA (reference sequence). The CDR3, as DNA: TGCAGTGCTAGAGTGGACAGGGGCGTGCTTGTGCAGTACTTC. Its protein product is CSARVDRGVLVQYF.

This clonotype was counted a few times. The V gene is TRBV20-1, the J gene TRBJ2-3; a weak D match, TRBD2 (5 bases). Looked up from germline, CDR1 is DFQATT and CDR2 is SNEGSKA (reference sequence). CDR3 length equals 12 residues. V gave up 0 bases and J gave up 6 bases, with 7 bases separating them. In DNA form, the CDR3 reads TGCAGTGCTAGAGATTCGGGGGATACGCAGTATTTT. This translates into CSARDSGDTQYF.

This clonotype has more than one count but fewer than ten. The rearrangement links TRBV7-2 to TRBJ2-5, with 11 nucleotides matching TRBD2. V was clipped by 0 bases and J by 2 bases; unmatched bases: 2. CDR3 length: 16 residues. The germline gives CDR1 SGHTA, CDR2 FQGNSA. The chain's CDR3 is CASSLAGTSGQETQYF. The CDR3 DNA follows: TGTGCCAGCAGCTTAGCCGGGACTAGCGGACAAGAGACCCAGTACTTC.

This clonotype came up many times. The chain links TRBV6-5 to TRBJ2-7; 7 bases are shared with TRBD1. CDR3 length: 15 amino acids. V lost 2 bases, J lost 3 bases, and 7 bases stayed unmatched. From germline, CDR1 is MNHEY and CDR2 SVGAGI. As DNA, the CDR3 is TGTGCCAGCAGTTACGTCCCAGGACAGGACTACGAGCAGTACTTC. This gives the protein CASSYVPGQDYEQYF.

J is TRBJ2-1 and V is TRBV6-2 or TRBV6-3; perhaps TRBD2 as D (5 bases). CDR1 MNHEY and CDR2 SVGEGT come from the germline V gene. Trimming stripped 5 bases from V and 7 bases from J, with 9 bases between. CDR3 length equals 12 residues. The CDR3 nucleotides are TGTGCCAGCAGTCGCCCGGGAAATGAGCAGTTCTTC. This gives the protein CASSRPGNEQFF.

The chain recombines TRBV2 with TRBJ2-5; D perhaps matches TRBD2 (5 bases). Trimming removed 1 base from V and 5 bases from J, with 11 bases in between. The CDR3 covers 14 residues. Germline V CDR1 and CDR2: SNHLY, FYNNEI. This chain's CDR3 is CASSEGVSVETQYF. CDR3 DNA: TGTGCCAGCAGTGAAGGGGTTAGCGTTGAGACCCAGTACTTC.

Many counts were recorded for this clonotype. V and J are TRBV20-1 and TRBJ2-7; TRBD2 matches 8 bases. The germline CDR1 and CDR2 sequences are DFQATT and SNEGSKA (reference sequence). With V trimmed by 1 base and J by 6 bases, 11 bases remained unmatched. This CDR3 comprises 15 residues. CDR3 nucleotide sequence: TGCAGTGCTAGAGTAGGTCGGCTAGCGGGTACCGAGCAGTACTTC. Translating gives CSARVGRLAGTEQYF.

This clonotype was counted at least ten times. The V gene is TRBV4-3, the J gene TRBJ2-5, with a tentative D call TRBD1 (6 bases). The CDR3 totals 14 residues. Per the germline V gene, CDR1 is LGHNA and CDR2 is YSLEER. The V end was cut by 4 bases, the J end by 3 bases, with 12 bases between. The CDR3 region has the DNA TGCGCCAGCAGCCTAAAGACAGGAAAAGAGACCCAGTACTTC. Protein: CASSLKTGKETQYF.

The V call is TRBV7-2, the J call TRBJ2-7; 9 nucleotides align to TRBD1. Unmatched junction bases numbered 5, after V lost 6 bases and J lost 5 bases. The germline V gene encodes CDR1 SGHTA and CDR2 FQGNSA. This CDR3 is 13 amino acids long. The CDR3 here is CASRLGQGNEQYF. CDR3 bases: TGTGCCAGCAGACTGGGACAGGGTAACGAGCAGTACTTC.

The chain employs TRBV5-1 and TRBJ1-2; no clear D gene. CDR1 and CDR2 from the germline V gene are SGHRS and YFSETQ. This CDR3 has 14 residues. The V end was cut by 1 base, the J end by 4 bases, with 11 bases between. CDR3 in DNA: TGCGCCAGCAGCTTGATCTCAGGCCGCTATGGCTACACCTTC. It codes for CASSLISGRYGYTF. Filled out from reference TRBV5-1 and TRBJ1-2, the complete variable domain reads KAGVTQTPRYLIKTRGQQVTLSCSPISGHRSVSWYQQTPGQGLQFLFEYFSETQRNKGNFPGRFSGRQFSNSRSEMNVSTLELGDSALYLCASSLISGRYGYTFGSGTRLTVV.